These 30 T cell receptor beta chains came from one sample sequenced in a study of shared clonotypes between healthy human individuals. Repertoires were generated with immunoSEQ multiplex PCR, while TCRdb's copy carries only in-frame clones and drops some. The repertoire holds around 720,000 clones, with more than 70% as singletons. Material for sequencing was memory CD4+ T cells sorted from blood. As to subset: CD45RA-negative fraction. These receptors were obtained from a woman in her twenties or thirties in good health.

The genes are TRBV27 and TRBJ2-7; TRBD2 aligns across 16 bases. The CDR3 runs to 15 residues. V lost 1 base to trimming and J lost 7 bases; unmatched junction nucleotides: 1. Germline-derived CDR1 and CDR2 are MNHEY and SMNVEV (reference sequence). CDR3 protein: CASSLWGLAGGEQYF. CDR3 nucleotides: TGTGCCAGCAGTTTATGGGGACTAGCGGGAGGGGAGCAGTACTTC.

This chain links TRBV18 with TRBJ1-1; the D is unclear. CDR1 KGHSH and CDR2 LQKENI come from the germline V gene. The CDR3 has 14 residues. The V gene lost 3 bases and the J gene lost 1 base, with 9 bases spanning the gap. CDR3 in DNA: TGTGCCAGCTCACCCCCTACACCGAACACTGAAGCTTTCTTT. It codes for CASSPPTPNTEAFF.

The chain carries TRBV7-8 and TRBJ1-2; TRBD1 matches at 11 bases. Germline V gene lookup returns CDR1 SGHVS and CDR2 FQNEAQ. The CDR3 is made up of 21 amino acids. Germline trimming cut 4 bases from V and 3 bases from J; bases unmatched to any gene: 22. Written as DNA, the CDR3 is TGTGCCAGCAGCTCCGGGACAGGGGGTCGCAGTAGAACTAGGATGGACTATGGCTACACCTTC. Translation gives CASSSGTGGRSRTRMDYGYTF.

This rearrangement joins TRBV7-8 to TRBJ2-7; 11 bases fit TRBD1. The V and J ends lost 2 bases and 3 bases, in that order; junction bases with no gene match: 6. The CDR3 consists of 16 residues. Germline CDR1 and CDR2: SGHVS and FQNEAQ. CDR3 region: CASSLNTGTGGYEQYF. CDR3 nucleotide sequence: TGTGCCAGCAGCTTAAATACCGGGACAGGGGGCTACGAGCAGTACTTC. The complete variable domain, with remaining parts taken from reference TRBV7-8 and TRBJ2-7, reads GAGVSQSPRYKVAKRGQDVALRCDPISGHVSLFWYQQALGQGPEFLTYFQNEAQLDKSGLPSDRFFAERPEGSVSTLKIQRTQQEDSAVYLCASSLNTGTGGYEQYFGPGTRLTVT.

V and J are TRBV7-9 and TRBJ2-1; no definite D call. The CDR3 is made up of 12 amino acids. CDR1 is SEHNR and CDR2 is FQNEAQ in the germline V gene (reference sequence). V lost 2 bases and J 4 bases, leaving 3 bases between the germline ends. The CDR3 DNA reads TGTGCCAGCAGCTTAACTTACAATGAGCAGTTCTTC. Translating it yields CASSLTYNEQFF.

The V gene is TRBV27, the J gene TRBJ2-5, with unresolved D. This CDR3 is 13 amino acids long. The V gene lost 9 bases and the J gene lost 3 bases, with 14 bases spanning the gap. The V gene's germline CDR1 is MNHEY and CDR2 SMNVEV (reference sequence). The CDR3 DNA reads as TGTGCCAGTTCGAGGTCGCTAAAAGAGACCCAGTACTTC. Translating gives CASSRSLKETQYF.

J is TRBJ2-7 and V is TRBV28; 8 positions agree with TRBD2. V gave up 7 bases and J gave up 2 bases; unmatched junction bases: 7. Germline CDR1 and CDR2: MDHEN and SYDVKM. This CDR3 is built from 14 residues. Here the CDR3 DNA reads TGTGCCAGCAAGCTACTAGCGGCAACCTACGAGCAGTACTTC. Protein: CASKLLAATYEQYF.

This clone showed up just once. The same CDR3 arises from other DNA sequences in this sample as well. This chain links TRBV5-1 with TRBJ2-2; D is uncertain. Trimming stripped 4 bases from V and 7 bases from J, with 8 bases between. Germline V gene lookup returns CDR1 SGHRS and CDR2 YFSETQ. The CDR3 consists of 12 residues. CDR3 sequence: CASSLVGGELFF. CDR3 nucleotide sequence: TGCGCCAGCAGCCTAGTCGGCGGGGAGCTGTTTTTT.

This chain uses TRBV2 with TRBJ2-2; TRBD2 agrees at 10 bases. The CDR3 has 14 residues. Germline assignment: CDR1 SNHLY and CDR2 FYNNEI. J lost 6 bases, V lost 6 bases, and 4 bases had no gene match. The CDR3 coding sequence is TGTGCCAGCAGGGGGACTAGCGACGCCGGGGAGCTGTTTTTT. As protein: CASRGTSDAGELFF.

The gene calls are TRBV19 and TRBJ2-2; 11 bases are shared with TRBD1. The junction had 12 bases not matched to a gene; V was cut back by 7 bases and J by 5 bases. Per the germline V gene, CDR1 is LNHDA and CDR2 is SQIVND (reference sequence). The CDR3 contains 17 residues. The CDR3 spells CASTNPGQGAGTGELFF. The DNA for the CDR3 is TGTGCCAGTACCAATCCTGGACAGGGGGCCGGGACCGGGGAGCTGTTTTTT.

The chain uses TRBV14 and TRBJ2-7, with D perhaps TRBD2 (6 bases). Trimming took off 4 bases at V and 3 bases at J, with 16 bases between the two ends. Germline V gene sequence: CDR1 SGHDN, CDR2 FVKESK. The length of the CDR3 is 15 residues. This CDR3 reads CASSLNPGLIYEQYF. The CDR3 DNA reads as TGTGCCAGCAGCCTAAATCCGGGACTGATCTACGAGCAGTACTTC.

This clone was seen once. The chain is built from TRBV7-8 and TRBJ2-7; unclear D gene. There are 14 residues in the CDR3. Germline CDR1 is SGHVS and CDR2 is FQNEAQ. V was trimmed by 3 bases and J by 0 bases, leaving 9 bases between them. Here the CDR3 reads CASSFLGGSYEQYF. As DNA, the CDR3 is TGTGCCAGCAGCTTCCTGGGCGGCTCCTACGAGCAGTACTTC.

The gene calls are TRBV2 and TRBJ1-5; 7 bases are shared with TRBD1. Germline CDR1 reads SNHLY; CDR2 reads FYNNEI. The length of the CDR3 is 13 residues. Trimming took 4 bases from V and 5 from J; bases not matched to a gene: 2. The CDR3 sequence is CASSGQGYQPQHF. The CDR3 coding sequence is TGTGCCAGCAGTGGACAGGGATATCAGCCCCAGCATTTT.

There are a few counts of this clone. The chain joins TRBV7-3 to TRBJ2-1; D is ambiguous. Germline V CDR1 and CDR2: SGHTA, FQGTGA. Trimming removed 5 bases at V and 10 bases at J, with 15 bases between. The length of the CDR3 is 13 residues. The CDR3 spells CASSPYLSVEQFF. The CDR3 nucleotides read TGTGCCAGCAGCCCTTACCTGTCAGTCGAGCAGTTCTTC.

This clone has a count of ten or more. The chain has TRBV5-4 and TRBJ2-4, with 11 bases identical to TRBD2. V shed 1 base, J shed 8 bases, and the junction held 11 bases outside the gene matches. The CDR3 is 17 amino acids. CDR1 is SGHNT and CDR2 is YYREEE in the germline V gene (reference sequence). Here the CDR3 reads CASSLFALAGGSDIQYF. The CDR3 DNA reads as TGTGCCAGCAGCTTGTTCGCTTTAGCGGGAGGGTCGGACATTCAGTACTTC.

The chain carries TRBV27 and TRBJ1-5; a possible D gene is TRBD1 (6 bases). Germline lookup yields CDR1 MNHEY and CDR2 SMNVEV (reference sequence). The CDR3 loop spans 14 amino acids. V lost 0 bases and J 4 bases, leaving 7 bases between the germline ends. CDR3 nucleotide sequence: TGTGCCAGCAGTTTATCAGGACAGAATCAGCCCCAGCATTTT. Amino acids: CASSLSGQNQPQHF.

This clone has at least ten counts. This rearrangement joins TRBV19 to TRBJ2-2; D call uncertain. Trimming took 8 bases from V and 1 from J, leaving 14 bases between them. The CDR3 runs to 15 residues. Germline values: CDR1 LNHDA, CDR2 SQIVND (reference sequence). The CDR3 sequence is CASHLTHGNTGELFF. CDR3 DNA sequence: TGTGCCAGTCACCTCACCCATGGGAACACCGGGGAGCTGTTTTTT. The full variable domain, its missing parts supplied by reference TRBV19 and TRBJ2-2, is DGGITQSPKYLFRKEGQNVTLSCEQNLNHDAMYWYRQDPGQGLRLIYYSQIVNDFQKGDIAEGYSVSREKKESFPLTVTSAQKNPTAFYLCASHLTHGNTGELFFGEGSRLTVL.

J is TRBJ1-2 and V is TRBV30; the D is unclear. Trimming cost V 2 bases and J 1 base, with 8 bases left between them. Germline CDR1 reads GTSNPN; CDR2 reads SVGIG (reference sequence). CDR3 size: 13 residues. This CDR3 is CAWSLTLNYGYTF. The CDR3 DNA is TGTGCCTGGAGTCTCACACTTAACTATGGCTACACCTTC.

This clone was picked up one time. This chain uses TRBV12-5 with TRBJ2-7; 10 bases agree with TRBD1. Germline assignment: CDR1 LGHNT and CDR2 FRNRAP. This CDR3 contains 15 residues. V dropped 5 bases and J dropped 3; count of bases not matched to a gene: 7. The chain's CDR3 is CASGPGTGECYEQYF. CDR3 DNA sequence: TGTGCTAGTGGTCCAGGGACAGGGGAGTGCTACGAGCAGTACTTC.

Comments on this clone: This sample includes further DNA sequences coding for the same CDR3. The genes are TRBV5-1 and TRBJ2-1; the match to TRBD2 covers 7 bases. J was trimmed by 3 bases and V by 1 base; bases with no gene match: 4. The CDR3 has 15 residues. CDR1 SGHRS and CDR2 YFSETQ come from the germline V gene. CDR3 coding DNA: TGCGCCAGCAGCTTGTCTAGCGGCAACTACAATGAGCAGTTCTTC. Encoded protein: CASSLSSGNYNEQFF.

This sequence joins TRBV29-1 and TRBJ2-3, with D unclear. Germline values: CDR1 SQVTM, CDR2 ANQGSEA. The ends were cut back, 4 bases at V and 6 bases at J, with 14 bases in the middle. CDR3 length: 13 amino acids. CDR3 DNA: TGCAGCGTTGGGGCTAGGTTCTCGGATACGCAGTATTTT. Encoded protein: CSVGARFSDTQYF.

V usage is TRBV7-8 and J usage is TRBJ2-7; 10 positions agree with TRBD2. This CDR3 is built from 13 residues. Germline assignment: CDR1 SGHVS and CDR2 FQNEAQ. V was clipped by 7 bases and J by 3 bases; unmatched bases: 3. This chain's CDR3 is CASNIAGGYEQYF. In DNA, the CDR3 is TGTGCCAGCAACATAGCGGGAGGCTACGAGCAGTACTTC.

This chain links TRBV5-1 with TRBJ1-4, with 7 bases matching TRBD1. The CDR3 consists of 15 residues. Trimming at V came to 5 bases and at J to 8 bases, leaving 12 bases not matched to a gene. Per germline, CDR1 SGHRS and CDR2 YFSETQ. The CDR3 DNA is TGCGCCAGCAGGTTGACAGGGCTCGATGTAGAAAAACTGTTTTTT. Translating gives CASRLTGLDVEKLFF.

This chain connects TRBV10-2 to TRBJ1-3; 8 positions agree with TRBD1. The V gene end was trimmed by 0 bases and the J gene end by 4 bases; junction bases not matched to a gene: 5. Germline assignment: CDR1 WSHSY and CDR2 SAAADI. The CDR3 is made up of 16 amino acids. CDR3 sequence (DNA): TGCGCCAGCAGTGAGTCGTATGGGACAGGCGGAAACACCATATATTTT. It translates to CASSESYGTGGNTIYF.

V gene TRBV28 combines with J gene TRBJ2-4; TRBD1 might be the D (5 bases). This CDR3 spans 18 amino acids. The V end lost 5 bases, the J end lost 0 bases, and 20 bases lay between the germline ends. Germline CDR1 and CDR2: MDHEN and SYDVKM. The CDR3 sequence is CASSAPRTQMKAKNIQYF. DNA of the CDR3: TGTGCCAGCAGTGCCCCCCGGACACAGATGAAAGCCAAAAACATTCAGTACTTC.

This clone was observed a single time. The chain employs TRBV30 and TRBJ1-2, with unresolved D. V dropped 5 bases and J dropped 5 bases, with 6 bases sitting between them. CDR1 and CDR2 from the germline V gene are GTSNPN and SVGIG (reference sequence). The CDR3 loop spans 10 amino acids. CDR3 sequence: CAWGEYGYTF. CDR3 bases: TGTGCCTGGGGCGAGTATGGCTACACCTTC. Full variable domain (missing parts from reference TRBV30 and TRBJ1-2): SQTIHQWPATLVQPVGSPLSLECTVEGTSNPNLYWYRQAAGRGLQLLFYSVGIGQISSEVPQNLSASRPQDRQFILSSKKLLLSDSGFYLCAWGEYGYTFGSGTRLTVV.

The gene calls are TRBV5-1 and TRBJ1-4; D unclear. This CDR3 is built from 15 residues. Germline CDR1 is SGHRS and CDR2 is YFSETQ. Trimming cost V 4 bases and J 3 bases, with 13 bases left between them. Written as DNA, the CDR3 is TGCGCCAGCAGCCCCAGGACCAGCCCTAATGAAAAACTGTTTTTT. This gives the protein CASSPRTSPNEKLFF.

The V call is TRBV5-1, the J call TRBJ2-7; 13 bases fit TRBD2. Unmatched junction bases numbered 17, after V lost 5 bases and J lost 6 bases. This CDR3 region has 18 residues. CDR1 is SGHRS and CDR2 is YFSETQ in the germline V gene. CDR3 nucleotide sequence: TGCGCCAGCAGTAAACGGGGACTAGCGGGAAGAAGTTCGAGCGAGCAGTACTTC. This encodes CASSKRGLAGRSSSEQYF.

The chain employs TRBV5-1 and TRBJ2-5; D call uncertain. The length of the CDR3 is 15 residues. V lost 0 bases and J 5 bases, leaving 14 bases between the germline ends. Germline V gives CDR1 SGHRS, CDR2 YFSETQ. The chain's CDR3 is CASSLGRLIGETQYF. For the CDR3, the DNA is TGCGCCAGCAGCTTGGGACGATTAATCGGGGAGACCCAGTACTTC.

This clone has just one count. The V call is TRBV28, the J call TRBJ2-7; D possibly corresponds to TRBD2 (6 bases). Between the trimmed V and J ends, which lost 8 bases and 2 bases, there was a span of 16 bases. The CDR3 length is 14 residues. The germline gives CDR1 MDHEN, CDR2 SYDVKM. CDR3 residues: CASGTEGPPYEQYF. CDR3 DNA sequence: TGTGCCAGCGGGACGGAGGGGCCTCCCTACGAGCAGTACTTC.